The 19 T cell receptor beta chains in this list originate from one sample, sequenced in a study of T cells after yellow fever vaccination. TCRdb re-called the 5' RACE reads through MiXCR, storing one row per CDR3 protein. The sample has around 400,000 distinct CDR3 sequences; 11% are singletons. Sequenced here: PBMCs, sampled on the day of the first yellow fever vaccination. These receptors were collected from a man aged 18-30 years who received the YFV17D yellow fever vaccine.

The CDR3: CASSLETENTGELFF. CDR3 nucleotide sequence: TGTGCCAGCAGCCTAGAGACAGAAAACACCGGGGAGCTGTTTTTT. This rearrangement joins TRBV7-2 to TRBJ2-2; D perhaps matches TRBD1 (5 bases). Germline CDR1 and CDR2: SGHTA and FQGNSA. V was pared by 5 bases and J by 2 bases, with 12 bases between. CDR3 length: 15 residues.

This clonotype appeared a few times. This chain connects TRBV5-4 to TRBJ1-1; D remains ambiguous. The CDR3 runs 13 residues. The germline V and J ends were trimmed by 4 bases and 0 bases, with 7 bases remaining between them. The V gene's germline CDR1 is SGHNT and CDR2 YYREEE (reference sequence). The CDR3 here is CASSGDLNTEAFF. In DNA form, the CDR3 reads TGTGCCAGCAGCGGAGACTTGAACACTGAAGCTTTCTTT.

The V gene is TRBV20-1, the J gene TRBJ1-5, with D unclear. Between the trimmed V and J ends, which lost 5 bases and 0 bases, there was a span of 11 bases. CDR1 and CDR2 (germline): DFQATT, SNEGSKA (reference sequence). The CDR3 extends over 14 amino acids. The CDR3 DNA follows: TGCAGTGCTGCAGGAAGCTATAGCAATCAGCCCCAGCATTTT. This encodes CSAAGSYSNQPQHF.

This sequence joins TRBV5-6 and TRBJ1-3, with D unclear. Trimming took 0 bases from V and 0 from J, leaving 7 bases between them. Germline V CDR1 and CDR2: SGHDT, YYEEEE. The CDR3 totals 15 residues. The CDR3 spells CASSLGVHSGNTIYF. CDR3 in DNA: TGTGCCAGCAGCTTGGGGGTTCACTCTGGAAACACCATATATTTT.

This chain joins TRBV2 and TRBJ2-2, with TRBD1 identical over 7 bases. The CDR3 length is 16 residues. The V gene end was trimmed by 4 bases and the J gene end by 2 bases; junction bases not matched to a gene: 7. Germline V lookup: CDR1 SNHLY, CDR2 FYNNEI. In DNA, the CDR3 is TGTGCCAGCAGTGCGGGGACAGCTTTCAACACCGGGGAGCTGTTTTTT. It encodes CASSAGTAFNTGELFF.

This clonotype occurred a few times. The V call is TRBV4-2, the J call TRBJ1-3; a possible D gene is TRBD1 (6 bases). Germline loops: CDR1 LGHNA, CDR2 YNFKEQ. Between the trimmed V and J ends, which lost 4 bases and 3 bases, there was a span of 13 bases. The CDR3 is 15 amino acids. This chain's CDR3 is CASSPEGGSGNTIYF. CDR3 bases: TGTGCCAGCAGCCCCGAAGGGGGAAGTGGAAACACCATATATTTT.

In its sample, this clonotype was seen a few times. This chain uses TRBV4-1 with TRBJ2-3; 10 bases map to TRBD2. Germline CDR1 is MGHRA and CDR2 is YSYEKL. The CDR3 runs 18 residues. After removal of 6 bases from V and 0 bases from J, the junction contained 12 bases not matched to a gene. The CDR3 bases are TGCGCCAGCAGAGAGCCGGGACTAGCGCTAGCTAGCACAGATACGCAGTATTTT. This translates into CASREPGLALASTDTQYF.

This clonotype has a handful of counts. The J gene is TRBJ2-5, the V gene TRBV9; D not resolved. The V gene lost 0 bases and the J gene lost 5 bases, with 11 bases spanning the gap. The CDR3 sequence is 14 residues long. Germline V gene sequence: CDR1 SGDLS, CDR2 YYNGEE. The CDR3 here is CASSVVGEGETQYF. CDR3 coding DNA: TGTGCCAGCAGCGTAGTTGGTGAAGGGGAGACCCAGTACTTC.

This clonotype has just a few counts. This chain uses TRBV7-3 with TRBJ2-3; 8 nucleotides align to TRBD2. Trimming took 5 bases from V and 6 from J; bases not matched to a gene: 10. The CDR3 sequence is 15 residues long. The germline CDR1 and CDR2 sequences are SGHTA and FQGTGA. Here the CDR3 reads CASSPGGLESDTQYF. CDR3 coding DNA: TGTGCCAGCAGCCCTGGGGGACTAGAATCGGATACGCAGTATTTT.

This clonotype was found many times. V gene TRBV6-1 combines with J gene TRBJ2-4; D may be TRBD1 or TRBD2 (6 bases each). CDR3 length equals 14 residues. Per germline, CDR1 MNHNS and CDR2 SASEGT. The V and J ends lost 6 bases and 5 bases respectively, with 14 bases between them. The CDR3 coding sequence is TGTGCCAGCAGCTCACGGAGGGGGGAAAACATTCAGTACTTC. It encodes CASSSRRGENIQYF.

This clonotype was seen only a few times. The gene calls are TRBV30 and TRBJ2-2; D might be TRBD1 or TRBD2, each matching 6 bases. Germline V CDR1 and CDR2: GTSNPN, SVGIG (reference sequence). The CDR3 covers 14 residues. V was cut by 6 bases and J by 4 bases, with 15 bases left in between. The CDR3, as DNA: TGTGCCTGTGAAAGGGGGGCCTTCACCGGGGAGCTGTTTTTT. It is translated as CACERGAFTGELFF. The variable domain in full, completed from reference TRBV30 and TRBJ2-2, reads SQTIHQWPATLVQPVGSPLSLECTVEGTSNPNLYWYRQAAGRGLQLLFYSVGIGQISSEVPQNLSASRPQDRQFILSSKKLLLSDSGFYLCACERGAFTGELFFGEGSRLTVL.

This clonotype has ten or more counts. V usage is TRBV6-5 and J usage is TRBJ1-1, with D possibly being TRBD1 (5 bases). This CDR3 spans 13 amino acids. With 2 bases removed from V and 1 base from J, the gap between germline ends came to 5 bases. Germline loops: CDR1 MNHEY, CDR2 SVGAGI. This CDR3 reads CASSYGQNTEAFF. DNA for the CDR3: TGTGCCAGCAGTTACGGACAGAACACTGAAGCTTTCTTT.

This clonotype was seen just once. This chain uses TRBV5-5 with TRBJ1-2, with 7 positions matching TRBD1. V was pared by 7 bases and J by 2 bases, with 5 bases of the junction left unmatched. CDR1 and CDR2 (germline): SGHKS, YYEKEE (reference sequence). The CDR3 is 13 amino acids. CDR3 sequence: CASGLGQNYGYTF. The DNA of the CDR3 is TGTGCCAGCGGCCTGGGACAGAACTATGGCTACACCTTC.

The chain employs TRBV6-4 and TRBJ2-7; D remains ambiguous. The CDR3 sequence is 12 residues long. CDR1 and CDR2 from the germline V gene are MRHNA and SNTAGT. Trimming shortened V by 4 bases and J by 5 bases, and 9 bases separated the two germline ends. This chain's CDR3 is CASSARVNEQYV. The CDR3 DNA sequence: TGTGCCAGCAGTGCTAGGGTAAACGAGCAGTACGTC.

V usage is TRBV5-1 and J usage is TRBJ1-3; no firm D call. Germline CDR1 and CDR2: SGHRS and YFSETQ. Trimming left V 4 bases short and J 4 bases short, with 9 bases between. The CDR3 runs 13 residues. This chain's CDR3 is CASSPPGGNTIYF. DNA for the CDR3: TGCGCCAGCAGCCCGCCGGGGGGAAACACCATATATTTT.

In this sample, this clonotype turned up a few times. This chain connects TRBV6-2 or TRBV6-3 to TRBJ1-4; 7 positions match TRBD1. V trimming: 4 bases; J trimming: 6 bases; junction bases outside the gene matches: 8. The germline gives CDR1 MNHEY, CDR2 SVGEGT. The CDR3 contains 15 residues. The chain's CDR3 is CASSSPRTGDEKLFF. In DNA form, the CDR3 reads TGTGCCAGCAGTTCTCCAAGGACAGGCGATGAAAAACTGTTTTTT.

The table lists this clonotype with many counts. This chain links TRBV4-2 with TRBJ2-5; 7 bases fit TRBD2. The CDR3 loop spans 16 amino acids. The V gene's germline CDR1 is LGHNA and CDR2 YNFKEQ. Trimming at V came to 0 bases and at J to 4 bases, leaving 8 bases not matched to a gene. The CDR3 region is CASSQDGTTFLETQYF. For the CDR3, the DNA is TGTGCCAGCAGCCAAGACGGGACTACCTTCTTAGAGACCCAGTACTTC.

The chain employs TRBV5-1 and TRBJ2-5, with 7 positions matching TRBD2. J was trimmed by 9 bases and V by 0 bases; bases with no gene match: 8. Germline CDR1 is SGHRS and CDR2 is YFSETQ. The CDR3 sequence is 14 residues long. The CDR3 DNA sequence: TGCGCCAGCAGCTTGGACCTAGCGGCCTCGGCCCAGTACTTC. Translating it yields CASSLDLAASAQYF.

The chain recombines TRBV20-1 with TRBJ2-7, with a tentative D call TRBD1 (5 bases). Germline CDR1 and CDR2: DFQATT and SNEGSKA (reference sequence). The V and J ends lost 0 bases and 5 bases respectively, with 14 bases between them. This CDR3 contains 14 residues. For the CDR3, the DNA is TGCAGTGCTAGAGATGGTAAGGGGTACGACGAGCAGTACTTC. Translating it yields CSARDGKGYDEQYF.